The clone carrying this T cell receptor beta chain was counted at least ten times. The sample originates from a study of blood T cells in healthy people across ages. Study overall: Template switching retrieved approximately one barcoded beta molecule for each two T cells.

Samples each had at least 6 micrograms of total RNA extracted. The CDR3 has 13 amino acids. Trimming pared 1 base from V and 9 bases from J, leaving 11 bases between. The germline V gene has CDR1 SGHRS and CDR2 YFSETQ. The use of a sample-barcoded 5' primer and a J-beta primer mix characterized a second PCR of about 7 to 12 cycles. TCRdb processed the 5' RACE reads anew with MiXCR; each CDR3 protein has one entry. The table records under 850,000 distinct CDR3 sequences, roughly 35% of them present only once. The receptor comes from a young man in good health. The sequenced sample was blood. This sequence joins TRBV5-1 and TRBJ2-1, with a possible D match to TRBD1 (6 bases). The CDR3 loop is CASSLTGSTEQFF. The CDR3 coding sequence is TGCGCCAGCAGCTTGACAGGGTCTACTGAGCAGTTCTTC.